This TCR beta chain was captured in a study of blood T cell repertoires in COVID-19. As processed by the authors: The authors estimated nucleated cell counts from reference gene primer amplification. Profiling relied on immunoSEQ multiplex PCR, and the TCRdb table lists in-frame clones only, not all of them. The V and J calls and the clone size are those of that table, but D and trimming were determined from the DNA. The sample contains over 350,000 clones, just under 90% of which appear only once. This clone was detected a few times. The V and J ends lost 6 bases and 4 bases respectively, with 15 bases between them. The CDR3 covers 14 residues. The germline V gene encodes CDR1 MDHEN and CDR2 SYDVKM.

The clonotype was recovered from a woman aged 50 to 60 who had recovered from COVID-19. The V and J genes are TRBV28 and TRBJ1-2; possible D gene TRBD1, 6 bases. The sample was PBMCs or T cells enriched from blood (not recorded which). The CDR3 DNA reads TGTGCCAGCAGCCCGAGTGACAGGCCCTATGGCTACACCTTC. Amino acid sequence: CASSPSDRPYGYTF.